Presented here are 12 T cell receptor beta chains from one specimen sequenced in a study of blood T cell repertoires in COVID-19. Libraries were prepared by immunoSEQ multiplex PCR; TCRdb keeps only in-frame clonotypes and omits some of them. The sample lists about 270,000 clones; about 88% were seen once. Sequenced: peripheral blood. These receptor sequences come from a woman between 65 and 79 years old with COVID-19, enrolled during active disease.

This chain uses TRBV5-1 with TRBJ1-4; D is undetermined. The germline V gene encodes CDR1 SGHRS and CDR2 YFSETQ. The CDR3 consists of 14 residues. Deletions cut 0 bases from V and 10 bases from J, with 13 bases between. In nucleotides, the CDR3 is TGCGCCAGCAGCTTGGACGGTGAGGGTAGAAAACTGTTTTTT. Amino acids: CASSLDGEGRKLFF.

CDR3 DNA: TGTGCCAGCAGCTCTACAGGGGGGCAGTATTCACCCCTCCACTTT. Residues: CASSSTGGQYSPLHF. V and J are TRBV7-3 and TRBJ1-6; 8 nucleotides agree with TRBD1. This CDR3 is 15 amino acids long. V was clipped by 4 bases and J by 8 bases; unmatched bases: 7. Germline CDR1 and CDR2: SGHTA and FQGTGA.

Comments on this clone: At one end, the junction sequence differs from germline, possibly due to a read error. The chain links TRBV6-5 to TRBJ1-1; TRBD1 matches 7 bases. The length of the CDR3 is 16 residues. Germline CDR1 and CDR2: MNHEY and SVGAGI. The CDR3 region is CASTYAPGQTNTEAFF. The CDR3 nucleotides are TGTGCCAGCACTTACGCGCCGGGACAGACCAACACTGAAGCTTTCTTT.

CDR3 in amino acids: CASRQGYSNQPQHF. CDR3 bases: TGTGCCAGTAGACAGGGGTATAGCAATCAGCCCCAGCATTTT. The J gene is TRBJ1-5, the V gene TRBV19; 7 bases agree with TRBD1. Germline-derived CDR1 and CDR2 are LNHDA and SQIVND (reference sequence). This CDR3 spans 14 amino acids. Trimming removed 6 bases from V and 0 bases from J; junction bases left unmatched: 2.

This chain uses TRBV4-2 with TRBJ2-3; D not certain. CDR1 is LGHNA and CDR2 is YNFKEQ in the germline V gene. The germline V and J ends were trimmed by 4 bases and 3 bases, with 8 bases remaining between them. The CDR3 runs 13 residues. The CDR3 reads CASSLEETDTQYF. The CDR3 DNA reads TGTGCCAGCAGCCTAGAGGAGACAGATACGCAGTATTTT.

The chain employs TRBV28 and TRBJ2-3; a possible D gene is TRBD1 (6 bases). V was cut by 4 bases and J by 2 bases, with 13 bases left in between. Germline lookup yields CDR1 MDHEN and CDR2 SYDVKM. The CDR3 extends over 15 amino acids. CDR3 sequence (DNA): TGTGCCAGCAGTTCGGACAGTTTAGACACAGATACGCAGTATTTT. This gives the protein CASSSDSLDTDTQYF.

The CDR3 nucleotides are TGTGCCAGCAGCCCCAACGGGGGGACCTACGAGCAGTACTTC. Amino acids: CASSPNGGTYEQYF. The gene calls are TRBV5-4 and TRBJ2-7; 7 bases are shared with TRBD2. This CDR3 is built from 14 residues. V lost 4 bases and J lost 2; bases outside the gene matches: 6. Looked up from germline, CDR1 is SGHNT and CDR2 is YYREEE (reference sequence).

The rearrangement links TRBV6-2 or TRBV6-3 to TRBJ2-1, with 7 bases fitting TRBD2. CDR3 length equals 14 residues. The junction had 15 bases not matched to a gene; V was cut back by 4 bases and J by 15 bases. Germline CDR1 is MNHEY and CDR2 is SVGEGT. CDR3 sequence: CASSSQLRRTSRFF. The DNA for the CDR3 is TGTGCCAGCAGTTCCCAGTTAAGACGGACTAGTAGGTTCTTC.

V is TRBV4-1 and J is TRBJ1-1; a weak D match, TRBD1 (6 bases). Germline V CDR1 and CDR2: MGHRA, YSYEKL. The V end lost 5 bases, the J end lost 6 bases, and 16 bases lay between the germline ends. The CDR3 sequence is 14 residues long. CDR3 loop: CASSFRTAGAEAFF. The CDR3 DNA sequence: TGCGCCAGCAGCTTTCGGACAGCGGGGGCTGAAGCTTTCTTT.

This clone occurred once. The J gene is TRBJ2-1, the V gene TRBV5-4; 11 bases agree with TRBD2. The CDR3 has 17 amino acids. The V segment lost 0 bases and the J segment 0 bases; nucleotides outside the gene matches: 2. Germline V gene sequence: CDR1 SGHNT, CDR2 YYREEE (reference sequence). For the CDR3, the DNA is TGTGCCAGCAGCTTGGGTAGCGGGGGGGGCTCCTACAATGAGCAGTTCTTC. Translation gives CASSLGSGGGSYNEQFF.

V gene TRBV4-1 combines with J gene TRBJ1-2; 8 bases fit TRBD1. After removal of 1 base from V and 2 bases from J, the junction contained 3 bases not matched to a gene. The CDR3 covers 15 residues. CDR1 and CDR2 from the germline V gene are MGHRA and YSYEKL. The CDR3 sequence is CASSQAGGSNYGYTF. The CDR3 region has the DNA TGCGCCAGCAGCCAAGCAGGGGGCAGCAACTATGGCTACACCTTC.

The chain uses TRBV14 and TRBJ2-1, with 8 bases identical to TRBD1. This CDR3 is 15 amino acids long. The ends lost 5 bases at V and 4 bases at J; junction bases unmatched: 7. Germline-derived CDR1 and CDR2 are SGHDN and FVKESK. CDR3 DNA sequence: TGTGCCAGCAGCTCCCGACAGGGGAGGTACAATGAGCAGTTCTTC. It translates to CASSSRQGRYNEQFF.